The sequence of this T cell receptor beta chain was determined in a study of identical twins' blood T cells. Regarding the study as a whole: Environmental influences on twin similarity could not be excluded.

Each TCR cDNA library carried sample-specific barcodes on both ends. In TCRdb, the 5' RACE reads were re-called with MiXCR into one record per CDR3 protein. The sample records 350,000 to 400,000 distinct CDR3 sequences, roughly 31% being singletons. The CDR3 length is 9 residues. The germline V gene has CDR1 ENHRY and CDR2 SYGVKD. Between the trimmed V and J ends, which lost 7 bases and 4 bases, there was a span of 0 bases. This clonotype was seen a handful of times. As yet, its antigen is unknown. What was sequenced was PBMCs. The clonotype originates from a woman aged 18 to 50 in good health. J is TRBJ2-3 and V is TRBV10-3; the D is unclear. The CDR3 is CAITDTQYF. CDR3 coding DNA: TGTGCCATCACAGATACGCAGTATTTT.